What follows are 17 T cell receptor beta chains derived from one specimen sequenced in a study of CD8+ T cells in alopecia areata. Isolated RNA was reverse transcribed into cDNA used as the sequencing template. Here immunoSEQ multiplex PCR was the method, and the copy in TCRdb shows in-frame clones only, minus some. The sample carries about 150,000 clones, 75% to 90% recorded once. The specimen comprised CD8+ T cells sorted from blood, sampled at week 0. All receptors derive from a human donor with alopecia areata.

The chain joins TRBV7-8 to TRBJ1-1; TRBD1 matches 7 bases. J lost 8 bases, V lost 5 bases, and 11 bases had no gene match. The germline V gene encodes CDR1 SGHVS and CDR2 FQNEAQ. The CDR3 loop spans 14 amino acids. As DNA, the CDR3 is TGTGCCAGCAGCGCCCAACAGGGGTTCGCCGAAGCTTTCTTT. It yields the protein CASSAQQGFAEAFF. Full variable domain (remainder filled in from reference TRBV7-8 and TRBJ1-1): GAGVSQSPRYKVAKRGQDVALRCDPISGHVSLFWYQQALGQGPEFLTYFQNEAQLDKSGLPSDRFFAERPEGSVSTLKIQRTQQEDSAVYLCASSAQQGFAEAFFGQGTRLTVV.

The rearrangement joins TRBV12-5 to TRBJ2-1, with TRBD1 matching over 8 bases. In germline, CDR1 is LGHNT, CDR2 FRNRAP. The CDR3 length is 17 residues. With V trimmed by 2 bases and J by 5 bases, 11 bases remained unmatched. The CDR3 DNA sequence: TGTGCTAGTGGTTTGTCCAGGGGGCGAGGGGTTGACAATGAGCAGTTCTTC. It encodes CASGLSRGRGVDNEQFF.

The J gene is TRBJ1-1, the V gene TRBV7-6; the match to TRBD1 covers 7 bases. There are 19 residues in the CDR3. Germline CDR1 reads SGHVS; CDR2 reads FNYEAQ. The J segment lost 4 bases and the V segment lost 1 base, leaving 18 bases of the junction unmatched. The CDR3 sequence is CASSLGTPRDRDLGTEAFF. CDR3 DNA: TGTGCCAGCAGCTTAGGCACCCCTAGAGACAGGGATTTGGGCACTGAAGCTTTCTTT.

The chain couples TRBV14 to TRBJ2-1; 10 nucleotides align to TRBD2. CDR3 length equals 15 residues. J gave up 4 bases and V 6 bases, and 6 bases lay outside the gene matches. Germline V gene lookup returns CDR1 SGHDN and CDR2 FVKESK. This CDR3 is CASSYQAGGYNEQFF. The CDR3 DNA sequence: TGTGCCAGCAGTTACCAAGCGGGGGGGTACAATGAGCAGTTCTTC.

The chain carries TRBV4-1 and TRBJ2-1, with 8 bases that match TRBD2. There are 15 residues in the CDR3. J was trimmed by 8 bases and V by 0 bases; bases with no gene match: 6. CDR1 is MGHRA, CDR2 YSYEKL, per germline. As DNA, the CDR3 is TGCGCCAGCAGCCAAGATCCGAGCGGGAGTGATGAGCAGTTCTTC. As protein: CASSQDPSGSDEQFF.

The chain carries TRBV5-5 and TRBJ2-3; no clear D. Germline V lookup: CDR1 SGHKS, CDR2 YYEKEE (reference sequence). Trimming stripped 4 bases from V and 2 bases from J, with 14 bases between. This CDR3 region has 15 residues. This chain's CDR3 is CASSPPWVTTDTQYF. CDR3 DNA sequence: TGTGCCAGCAGCCCCCCATGGGTCACCACAGATACGCAGTATTTT.

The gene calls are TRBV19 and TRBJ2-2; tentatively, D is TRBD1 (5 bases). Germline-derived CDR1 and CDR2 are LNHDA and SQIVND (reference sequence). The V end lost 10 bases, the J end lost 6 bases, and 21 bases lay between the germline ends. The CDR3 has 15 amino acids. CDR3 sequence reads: CATAGIGLVAGELFF. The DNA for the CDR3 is TGTGCCACTGCAGGGATAGGGTTGGTGGCCGGGGAGCTGTTTTTT.

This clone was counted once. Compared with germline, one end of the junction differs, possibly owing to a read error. The CDR3 DNA follows: TGTGCTAGCAGCGACGGGGTGGGGTACGAGCAGTACTTC. Residues: CASSDGVGYEQYF. V gene TRBV7-7 combines with J gene TRBJ2-7; perhaps TRBD2 as D (5 bases). Per the germline V gene, CDR1 is SSHAT and CDR2 is FNYEAQ (reference sequence). This CDR3 contains 13 residues.

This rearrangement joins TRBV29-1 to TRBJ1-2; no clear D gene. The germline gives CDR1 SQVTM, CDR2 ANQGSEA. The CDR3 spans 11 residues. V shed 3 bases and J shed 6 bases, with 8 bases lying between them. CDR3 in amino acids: CSVEGRDGYTF. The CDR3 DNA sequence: TGCAGCGTTGAGGGAAGGGATGGCTACACCTTC.

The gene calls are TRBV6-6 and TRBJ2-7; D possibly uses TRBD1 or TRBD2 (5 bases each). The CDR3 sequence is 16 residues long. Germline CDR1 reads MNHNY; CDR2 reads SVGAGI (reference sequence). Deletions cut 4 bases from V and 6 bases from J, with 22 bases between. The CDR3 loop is CASSFSSTGTSSEQYF. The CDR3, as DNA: TGTGCCAGCAGTTTCTCGTCGACCGGGACGTCGAGCGAGCAGTACTTC.

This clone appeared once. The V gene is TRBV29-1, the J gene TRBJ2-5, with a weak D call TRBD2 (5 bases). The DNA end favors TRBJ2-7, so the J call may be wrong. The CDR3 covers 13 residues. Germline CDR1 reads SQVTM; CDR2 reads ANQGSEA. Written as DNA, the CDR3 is TGCAGCGTTGAGTCCCGGGACTCCTACGAGCAGTACTTC. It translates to CSVESRDSYEQYF.

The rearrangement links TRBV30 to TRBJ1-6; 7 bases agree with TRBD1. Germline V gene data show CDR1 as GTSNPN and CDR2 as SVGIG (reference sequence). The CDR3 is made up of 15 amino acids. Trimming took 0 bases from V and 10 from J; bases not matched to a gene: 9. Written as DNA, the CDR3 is TGTGCCTGGAGTGTACTCGGGACAGTTAAATCACCCCTCCACTTT. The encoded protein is CAWSVLGTVKSPLHF.

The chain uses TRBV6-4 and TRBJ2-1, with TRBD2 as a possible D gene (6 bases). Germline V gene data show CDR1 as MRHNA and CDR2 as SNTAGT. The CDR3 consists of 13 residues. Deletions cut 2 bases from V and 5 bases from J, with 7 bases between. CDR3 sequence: CASSDGEDNEQFF. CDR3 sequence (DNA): TGTGCCAGCAGTGACGGGGAGGACAATGAGCAGTTCTTC.

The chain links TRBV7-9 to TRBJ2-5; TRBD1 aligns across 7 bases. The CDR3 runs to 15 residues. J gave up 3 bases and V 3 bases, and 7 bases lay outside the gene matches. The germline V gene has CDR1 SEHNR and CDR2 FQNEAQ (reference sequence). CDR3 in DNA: TGTGCCAGCAGCTTGGTCGGGACAGAAGAAGAGACCCAGTACTTC. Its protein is CASSLVGTEEETQYF.

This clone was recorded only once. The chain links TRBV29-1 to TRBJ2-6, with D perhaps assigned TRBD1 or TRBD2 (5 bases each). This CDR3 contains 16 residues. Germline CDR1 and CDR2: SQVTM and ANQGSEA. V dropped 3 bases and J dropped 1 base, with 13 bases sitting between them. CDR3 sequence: CSVEGDRQSGANVLTF. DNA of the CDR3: TGCAGCGTTGAGGGGGATAGACAGTCTGGGGCCAACGTCCTGACTTTC.

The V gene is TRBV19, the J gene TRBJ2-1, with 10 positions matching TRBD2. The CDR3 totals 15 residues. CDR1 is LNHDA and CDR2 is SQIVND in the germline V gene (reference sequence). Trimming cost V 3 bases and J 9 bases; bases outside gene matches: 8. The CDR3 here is CASSILAGVAVEQFF. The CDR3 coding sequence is TGTGCCAGTAGTATTCTAGCGGGAGTTGCGGTTGAGCAGTTCTTC.

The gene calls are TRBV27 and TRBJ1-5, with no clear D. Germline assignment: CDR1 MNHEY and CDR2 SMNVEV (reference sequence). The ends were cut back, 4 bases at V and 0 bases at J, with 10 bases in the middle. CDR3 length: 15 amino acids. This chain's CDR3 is CASSSLPPSNQPQHF. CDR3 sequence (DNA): TGTGCCAGCAGTTCTCTCCCGCCTAGCAATCAGCCCCAGCATTTT.